Presented here are 10 T cell receptor beta chains from one specimen sequenced in a study of cytomegalovirus exposure and HLA in healthy donors. Using immunoSEQ multiplex PCR, the repertoire was profiled, and TCRdb retains in-frame clones only, with some absent. The data contain about 220,000 clones, approximately 80% of them singletons. The sample consisted of PBMCs. These receptors all stem from a woman aged 30 to 39 in good health and CMV-seropositive.

J is TRBJ1-2 and V is TRBV7-2; D is undetermined. The germline gives CDR1 SGHTA, CDR2 FQGNSA. The V gene lost 3 bases and the J gene lost 2 bases, with 10 bases spanning the gap. The CDR3 runs 14 residues. CDR3 sequence: CASSFGQRNYGYTF. The DNA for the CDR3 is TGTGCCAGCAGCTTCGGTCAGAGAAACTATGGCTACACCTTC. The full variable domain, in which reference TRBV7-2 and TRBJ1-2 provide the parts outside the CDR3, is GAGVSQSPSNKVTEKGKDVELRCDPISGHTALYWYRQSLGQGLEFLIYFQGNSAPDKSGLPSDRFSAERTGGSVSTLTIQRTQQEDSAVYLCASSFGQRNYGYTFGSGTRLTVV.

J is TRBJ2-3 and V is TRBV27, with 10 nucleotides matching TRBD2. The CDR3 covers 14 residues. J gave up 2 bases and V 6 bases, and 2 bases lay outside the gene matches. CDR1 and CDR2 from the germline V gene are MNHEY and SMNVEV (reference sequence). CDR3 DNA sequence: TGTGCCAGCAGACTAGCGGGACACACAGATACGCAGTATTTT. As protein: CASRLAGHTDTQYF.

The chain uses TRBV5-1 and TRBJ2-2; 7 bases agree with TRBD1. Germline CDR1 and CDR2: SGHRS and YFSETQ. Trimming cost V 4 bases and J 7 bases; bases outside gene matches: 7. There are 14 residues in the CDR3. The CDR3 spells CASSIGQVDGELFF. In DNA form, the CDR3 reads TGCGCCAGCAGCATCGGACAGGTTGACGGGGAGCTGTTTTTT. The whole variable domain, remainder taken from reference TRBV5-1 and TRBJ2-2, is KAGVTQTPRYLIKTRGQQVTLSCSPISGHRSVSWYQQTPGQGLQFLFEYFSETQRNKGNFPGRFSGRQFSNSRSEMNVSTLELGDSALYLCASSIGQVDGELFFGEGSRLTVL.

CDR3 nucleotide sequence: TGCGCCAGCAGCCAAGGACCGGGACTAGCGGGGGGCGAGCAGTACTTC. Translating gives CASSQGPGLAGGEQYF. The chain couples TRBV4-1 to TRBJ2-7; 15 nucleotides align to TRBD2. The V gene end was trimmed by 1 base and the J gene end by 6 bases; junction bases not matched to a gene: 4. This CDR3 is built from 16 residues. CDR1 and CDR2 (germline): MGHRA, YSYEKL.

The V and J genes are TRBV6-1 and TRBJ1-5, with D possibly being TRBD1 (6 bases). The CDR3 has 15 residues. The ends were cut back, 9 bases at V and 0 bases at J, with 15 bases in the middle. Germline CDR1 and CDR2: MNHNS and SASEGT. In DNA, the CDR3 is TGTGCCAGTTTCAGGGACAATAATAGCAATCAGCCCCAGCATTTT. Amino acid sequence: CASFRDNNSNQPQHF.

The J gene is TRBJ2-7, the V gene TRBV19, with unresolved D. CDR3 length: 13 residues. The V gene lost 5 bases and the J gene lost 4 bases, with 12 bases spanning the gap. Germline CDR1 reads LNHDA; CDR2 reads SQIVND (reference sequence). CDR3 in DNA: TGTGCCAGTAGTCCGTCGAACCTATACGAGCAGTACTTC. This sequence encodes CASSPSNLYEQYF.

The chain is built from TRBV9 and TRBJ2-7; the D is unclear. The germline V and J ends were trimmed by 4 bases and 1 base, with 6 bases remaining between them. The CDR3 runs 12 residues. Germline V lookup: CDR1 SGDLS, CDR2 YYNGEE. The CDR3 DNA follows: TGTGCCAGCAGCTCCGATTCCTACGAGCAGTACTTC. This translates into CASSSDSYEQYF.

The V and J genes are TRBV29-1 and TRBJ1-1; no clear D. The CDR3 consists of 10 residues. The V gene's germline CDR1 is SQVTM and CDR2 ANQGSEA. V was trimmed by 3 bases and J by 5 bases, leaving 4 bases between them. Here the CDR3 DNA reads TGCAGCGTTGATGAGACTGAAGCTTTCTTT. It is translated as CSVDETEAFF.

The chain uses TRBV6-5 and TRBJ1-2; D gene ambiguous. Germline-derived CDR1 and CDR2 are MNHEY and SVGAGI. With 1 base removed from V and 3 bases from J, the gap between germline ends came to 12 bases. This CDR3 comprises 15 residues. The CDR3 region has the DNA TGTGCCAGCAGTTACTTATCCAAAGGGTACTATGGCTACACCTTC. It codes for CASSYLSKGYYGYTF.

This rearrangement joins TRBV6-5 to TRBJ1-5; TRBD1 is a possible D gene (6 bases). Germline loops: CDR1 MNHEY, CDR2 SVGAGI. The CDR3 covers 14 residues. Trimming left V 5 bases short and J 5 bases short, with 13 bases between. DNA of the CDR3: TGTGCCAGCAGTACAACAGGGCTGGATCAGCCCCAGCATTTT. Translated, it gives CASSTTGLDQPQHF.